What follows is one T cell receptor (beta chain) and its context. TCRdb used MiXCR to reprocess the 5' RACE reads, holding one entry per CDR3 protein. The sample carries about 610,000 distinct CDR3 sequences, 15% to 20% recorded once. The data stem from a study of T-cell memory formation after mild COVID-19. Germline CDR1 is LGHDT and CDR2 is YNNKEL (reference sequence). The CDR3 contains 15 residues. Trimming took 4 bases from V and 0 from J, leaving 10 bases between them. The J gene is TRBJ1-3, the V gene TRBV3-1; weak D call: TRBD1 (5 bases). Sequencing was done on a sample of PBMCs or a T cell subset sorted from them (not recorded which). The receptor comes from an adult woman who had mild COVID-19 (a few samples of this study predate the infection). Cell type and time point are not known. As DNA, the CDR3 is TGTGCCAGCAGCCGGGACGGGAGCTCTGGAAACACCATATATTTT. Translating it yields CASSRDGSSGNTIYF. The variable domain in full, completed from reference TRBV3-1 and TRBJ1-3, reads DTAVSQTPKYLVTQMGNDKSIKCEQNLGHDTMYWYKQDSKKFLKIMFSYNNKELIINETVPNRFSPKSPDKAHLNLHINSLELGDSAVYFCASSRDGSSGNTIYFGEGSWLTVV.